The clone carrying this T cell receptor (beta chain) was seen only a few times. What it binds is not known. The sample originates from a study of shared clonotypes between healthy human individuals. Findings and limits, study-wide: Genetic and exposure-history diversity was limited by the few donors. Investigators collected only blood, and repertoires in tissues likely differ.

Trimming took 2 bases from V and 2 from J, leaving 10 bases between them. The germline CDR1 and CDR2 sequences are SEHNR and FQNEAQ (reference sequence). The CDR3 has 15 residues. For every subset, genomic DNA was evenly distributed across several immunoSEQ plates. Produced via immunoSEQ multiplex PCR; TCRdb's table is partial and in-frame only. The sample consists of roughly 95,000 clones, 40% to 55% of them appearing once. The donors, all of them Caucasian adults, lived in Nashville, Tennessee. The chain has TRBV7-9 and TRBJ1-5; D gene uncertain. The source is a woman aged 40 to 50 in good health. Some clones in this sample may be carry-over from other donors' samples. Sequencing input: PBMCs. The CDR3 DNA reads TGTGCCAGCAGCTTAACGAGGACTGGCAATCAGCCCCAGCATTTT. It encodes CASSLTRTGNQPQHF.